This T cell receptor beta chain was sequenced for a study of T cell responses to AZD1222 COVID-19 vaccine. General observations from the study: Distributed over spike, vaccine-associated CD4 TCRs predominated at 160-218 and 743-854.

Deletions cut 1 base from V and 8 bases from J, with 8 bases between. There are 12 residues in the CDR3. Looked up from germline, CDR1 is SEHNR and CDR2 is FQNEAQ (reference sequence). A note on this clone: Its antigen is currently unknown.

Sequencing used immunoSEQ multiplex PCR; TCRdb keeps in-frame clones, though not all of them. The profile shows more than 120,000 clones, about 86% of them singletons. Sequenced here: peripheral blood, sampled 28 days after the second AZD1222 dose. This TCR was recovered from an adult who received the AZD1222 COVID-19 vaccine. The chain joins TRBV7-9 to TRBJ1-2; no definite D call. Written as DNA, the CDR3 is TGTGCCAGCAGCTTAGTCCAGTACGGCTACACCTTC. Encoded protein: CASSLVQYGYTF.